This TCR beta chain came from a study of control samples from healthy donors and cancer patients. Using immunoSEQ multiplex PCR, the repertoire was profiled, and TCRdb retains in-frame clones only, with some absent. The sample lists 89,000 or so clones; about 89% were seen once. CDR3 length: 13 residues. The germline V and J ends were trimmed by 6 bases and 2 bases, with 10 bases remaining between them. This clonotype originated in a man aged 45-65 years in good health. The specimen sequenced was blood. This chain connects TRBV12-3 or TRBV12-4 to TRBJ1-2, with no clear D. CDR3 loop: CASSRGLNYGYTF. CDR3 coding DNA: TGTGCCAGCAGCCGAGGCTTAAACTATGGCTACACCTTC.